The rows below give T cell receptor beta chains drawn from one sample of a study of T-cell reconstitution after alpha-beta-depleted transplantation in children. TCRdb re-analysed the PCR reads in MiXCR, keeping a single row per CDR3 protein. The sample includes approximately 490,000 distinct CDR3 sequences, roughly 10% of them seen just once. The source was PBMCs, collected before TCRalphabeta/CD19-depleted stem cell transplant. Receptor source: a child under 10 years old with inherited bone marrow failure, due to receive a stem cell transplant. Both conserved end residues are part of each CDR3. The D gene is left open where the match is weak. Clone size appears in some rows only: once, few, many, or a class for an expanded clone.

D	size	V	J	DNA	CDR3
-	many	TRBV20-1	TRBJ1-4	TGCAGTGCTAGTGATCCGAGGGCTGCGGGGAAACTGTTTTTT	CSASDPRAAGKLFF
-	many	TRBV11-2	TRBJ1-5	TGTGCCAGCAGCTTAGGTTATAGCAATCAGCCCCAGCATTTT	CASSLGYSNQPQHF
TRBD2	many	TRBV11-2	TRBJ2-2	TGTGCCAGCAGCTTGGTACTAGCGGGACTGAGGGACACCGGGGAGCTGTTTTTT	CASSLVLAGLRDTGELFF
TRBD1	many	TRBV5-1	TRBJ2-7	TGCGCCAGCAGCTTTGGGACAGGTGCGTACGAGCAGTACTTC	CASSFGTGAYEQYF
-	many	TRBV5-1	TRBJ2-3	TGCGCCAGCAGCTTGGCTTTAACAGGTCCAAGCACAGATACGCAGTATTTT	CASSLALTGPSTDTQYF
-	many	TRBV5-1	TRBJ2-5	TGCGCCAGCAGCCAACCGACCCTGGAAGAGACCCAGTACTTC	CASSQPTLEETQYF
TRBD1	few	TRBV18	TRBJ1-1	TGTGCCAGCTCACCAGGACAGGCTGAAGCTTTCTTT	CASSPGQAEAFF
TRBD1	many	TRBV12-3/TRBV12-4	TRBJ2-7	TGTGCCAGCAGTTTGCGACAGGGAATTGGCTACGAGCAGTACTTC	CASSLRQGIGYEQYF
-	many	TRBV21-1	TRBJ2-1	TGTGCCAGCAGCACGCGTGGACAGAAAGAGTACAATGAGCAGTTCTTC	CASSTRGQKEYNEQFF
TRBD2	many	TRBV6-1	TRBJ2-1	TGTGCCAGCAGTGATCTAGCGGGAGGGCCTTTTGAGCAGTTCTTC	CASSDLAGGPFEQFF
-	few	TRBV20-1	TRBJ2-7	TGCAGTGCTCCCGGTGAGAGACACATGAGGGACGAGCAGTACTTC	CSAPGERHMRDEQYF
-	many	TRBV19	TRBJ2-1	TGTGCCAGTAGTATATCGGCTACCAACAATGAGCAGTTCTTC	CASSISATNNEQFF
-	many	TRBV7-2	TRBJ2-3	TGTGCCAGCAGCCCTAACCCCTCTAGCACAGATACGCGGTATTTT	CASSPNPSSTDTRYF
-	many	TRBV15	TRBJ2-5	TGTGCCACCAGCCCCAGGAGGGCCGGGGAGACCCAGTACTTC	CATSPRRAGETQYF
TRBD1	many	TRBV5-6	TRBJ2-7	TGTGCCAGCAGCTTGAAAGGGGGCGCATTCTACGAGCAGTACTTC	CASSLKGGAFYEQYF
-	many	TRBV29-1	TRBJ2-5	TGCAGCGTTGAGGGCCAGGACAACCAAGAGACCCAGTACTTC	CSVEGQDNQETQYF
TRBD2	many	TRBV7-2	TRBJ2-5	TGTGCCAGCAGCGCGGGGGGGGGCCAAGAGACCCAGTACTTC	CASSAGGGQETQYF
-	-	TRBV20-1	TRBJ2-5	TGCAGTGCTAGTGATTTATACCAAGAGACCCAGTACTTC	CSASDLYQETQYF
-	many	TRBV12-3/TRBV12-4	TRBJ2-4	TGTGCCAGCACCCACTGGGCGGACAGCTCCAAAAACATTCAGTACTTC	CASTHWADSSKNIQYF
-	many	TRBV6-2/TRBV6-3	TRBJ1-6	TGTGCCAGCAGTTACTCGACAGCTTCACCCCTCCACTTT	CASSYSTASPLHF
-	-	TRBV30	TRBJ2-1	TGTGCCTGGAGTGTGGGGATTAAGCTAGCTTCGGATGAGCAGTTCTTC	CAWSVGIKLASDEQFF
-	many	TRBV7-2	TRBJ2-3	TGTGCCAGCAGCTTAGTCGGGGTAGGAAGCACAGATACGCAGTATTTT	CASSLVGVGSTDTQYF
TRBD2	many	TRBV5-1	TRBJ2-7	TGCGCCAGCAGCTTATACGGCGGGAGGGCTAGCTCCTACGAGCAGTACTTC	CASSLYGGRASSYEQYF
TRBD2	many	TRBV29-1	TRBJ2-1	TGCAGCGTTGAAGATCAGGCTAGCGGTCACAATGAGCAGTTCTTC	CSVEDQASGHNEQFF
-	few	TRBV23-1	TRBJ2-2	TGCGCCAGCAGTCAATCGGGAAGGCATCAAGGCGGGGAGCTGTTTTTT	CASSQSGRHQGGELFF
TRBD1	many	TRBV18	TRBJ2-7	TGTGCCAGCTCTCGCGGGACAGGCTTGAGGGAGCAGTACTTC	CASSRGTGLREQYF
-	many	TRBV18	TRBJ2-5	TGTGCCAGCTCACGACCGTATGGGGAAGAGACCCAGTACTTC	CASSRPYGEETQYF
TRBD1	many	TRBV5-1	TRBJ1-1	TGCGCCAGCAGCCGGCAACAGGGGCTTGAGACTGAAGCTTTCTTT	CASSRQQGLETEAFF
-	many	TRBV21-1	TRBJ1-2	TGTGCCAGCAGCATAAAGACGGGAGCCCCTTTCTATGGCTACACCTTC	CASSIKTGAPFYGYTF
-	-	TRBV29-1	TRBJ1-1	TGCAGCGTTGAGAGACTAAACACTGAAGATTTCTTT	CSVERLNTEDFF
-	many	TRBV18	TRBJ2-7	TGTGCCAGCTCACCAACAGGGAGTTCCTACGAGCAGTACTTC	CASSPTGSSYEQYF
TRBD2	many	TRBV2	TRBJ2-2	TGTGCCATACTAGCGGGGAGCGGGGAGCTGTTTTTT	CAILAGSGELFF
TRBD2	many	TRBV7-9	TRBJ2-7	TGTGCCAGCAGCCGACTAGCGGGAGGTGCCTACGAGCAGTACTTC	CASSRLAGGAYEQYF
-	-	TRBV7-8	TRBJ1-2	TGTGCCAGCAGCTTAGCACAGGCAGGCTACTATGGCTACACCTTC	CASSLAQAGYYGYTF
TRBD2	few	TRBV5-6	TRBJ2-1	TGTGCCAGCAGCTTGGGGAGGGAGGGCGAGCAGTTCTTC	CASSLGREGEQFF
TRBD2	few	TRBV11-1	TRBJ2-3	TGTGCCAGCAGCCCAAAGACTCAGAGCTGGGGGGGTGGCACAGATACGCAGTATTTT	CASSPKTQSWGGGTDTQYF
-	few	TRBV19	TRBJ1-1	TGTGCCAGTAGCCCCTCCAGCTCGGAAGCTTTCTTT	CASSPSSSEAFF
-	few	TRBV28	TRBJ2-5	TGTGCCAGCAGTTTAGTTTGGGGCCTTGGGGAGACCCAGTACTTC	CASSLVWGLGETQYF
-	many	TRBV5-1	TRBJ1-4	TGCGCCAGCAGCCCAGGGGCGGCTAATGAAAAACTGTTTTTT	CASSPGAANEKLFF
-	few	TRBV19	TRBJ1-5	TGTGCCAGTAGTTTTTTCGTTGGTCAGCCCCAGCATTTT	CASSFFVGQPQHF
-	many	TRBV28	TRBJ2-7	TGTGCCAGCAAGACCCCGTGGGCCGAGCAGTACTTC	CASKTPWAEQYF